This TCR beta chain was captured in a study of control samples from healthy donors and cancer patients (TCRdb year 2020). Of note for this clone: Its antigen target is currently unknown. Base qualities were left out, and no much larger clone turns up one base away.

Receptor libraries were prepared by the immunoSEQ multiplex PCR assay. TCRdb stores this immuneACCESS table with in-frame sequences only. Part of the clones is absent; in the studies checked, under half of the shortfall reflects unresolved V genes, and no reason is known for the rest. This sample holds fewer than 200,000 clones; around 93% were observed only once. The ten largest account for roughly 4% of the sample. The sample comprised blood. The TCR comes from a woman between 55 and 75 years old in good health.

CDR3 loop: CASSIGRRVSSYNSPLHF. The DNA sequence is as follows: TGTGCCAGTAGTATCGGACGGCGAGTCAGCTCCTATAATTCACCCCTCCACTTT. The chain employs TRBV19 and TRBJ1-6; the D gene cannot be resolved reliably. A distance of 15 bases separates the germline ends of V and J, which lose 3 bases and 0 bases respectively. The CDR3, from cysteine to phenylalanine, totals 18 residues. The CDR3 DNA has 54 bases and is translated from base 1. From a lookup of the germline V gene (reference sequence), CDR1 and CDR2 are LNHDA and SQIVND.